A single sample is the source of the 16 T cell receptor beta chains below, sequenced in a study of cytomegalovirus exposure and HLA in healthy donors. PCR primers comprised 60 Vbeta and 13 Jbeta primers. Profiled with immunoSEQ multiplex PCR; TCRdb holds only in-frame clones, not every one. The data show some 190,000 clones, more than 70% seen once. Material for sequencing was PBMCs. The receptors shown here come from a man younger than 45 in good health and CMV-seropositive.

The J gene is TRBJ2-1, the V gene TRBV5-1; D possibly corresponds to TRBD2 (6 bases). CDR1 and CDR2 (germline): SGHRS, YFSETQ. The CDR3 is 12 amino acids. The V end lost 5 bases, the J end lost 5 bases, and 8 bases lay between the germline ends. The CDR3 DNA is TGCGCCAGCAGGCGGGGTAACAATGAGCAGTTCTTC. It is translated as CASRRGNNEQFF.

This clone has more than one count but fewer than ten. The chain couples TRBV19 to TRBJ1-1, with 8 bases fitting TRBD1. The CDR3 extends over 16 amino acids. Unmatched junction bases numbered 9, after V lost 5 bases and J lost 1 base. CDR1 is LNHDA, CDR2 SQIVND, per germline (reference sequence). The CDR3 DNA follows: TGTGCCAGTAGTTCCCAGGGGGCAGTCAGGAACACTGAAGCTTTCTTT. Translation gives CASSSQGAVRNTEAFF.

The gene calls are TRBV30 and TRBJ2-7, with 10 bases lining up with TRBD1. Trimming took 2 bases from V and 6 from J; bases not matched to a gene: 4. CDR3 length: 13 amino acids. Germline-derived CDR1 and CDR2 are GTSNPN and SVGIG (reference sequence). DNA of the CDR3: TGTGCCTGGAGTTTAAGGACAGGGGGCGAGCAGTACTTC. It codes for CAWSLRTGGEQYF.

DNA of the CDR3: TGCGCCAGCAGCGGTAGCTCCTACAATGAGCAGTTCTTC. This encodes CASSGSSYNEQFF. The chain links TRBV5-1 to TRBJ2-1; D uncertain. This CDR3 comprises 13 residues. The V gene lost 4 bases and the J gene lost 0 bases, with 5 bases spanning the gap. Germline V gene sequence: CDR1 SGHRS, CDR2 YFSETQ.

This clone is a singleton in its sample. The V and J genes are TRBV5-4 and TRBJ2-3, with 8 bases aligning to TRBD2. In germline, CDR1 is SGHNT, CDR2 YYREEE (reference sequence). J gave up 0 bases and V 1 base, and 1 base lay outside the gene matches. The CDR3 sequence is 15 residues long. This CDR3 reads CASSLRGGSTDTQYF. The CDR3 DNA follows: TGTGCCAGCAGCTTGCGCGGGGGGAGCACAGATACGCAGTATTTT.

V gene TRBV6-5 combines with J gene TRBJ2-1; 7 bases match TRBD2. Looked up from germline, CDR1 is MNHEY and CDR2 is SVGAGI. The CDR3 covers 15 residues. V was clipped by 6 bases and J by 10 bases; unmatched bases: 15. CDR3 DNA: TGTGCCAGCAGGTCGACATTGTTACTAGCGTCGGAGCAGTTCTTC. Protein sequence: CASRSTLLLASEQFF.

This clone was seen more than once but under ten times. The chain is built from TRBV7-2 and TRBJ1-3; 10 nucleotides agree with TRBD1. Germline CDR1 and CDR2: SGHTA and FQGNSA. The CDR3 has 16 amino acids. J gave up 1 base and V 5 bases, and 5 bases lay outside the gene matches. CDR3 residues: CASSPQDRGSGNTIYF. DNA of the CDR3: TGTGCCAGCAGCCCCCAGGACAGGGGGTCTGGAAACACCATATATTTT.

The genes are TRBV28 and TRBJ2-7; a weak D match, TRBD2 (6 bases). Germline V gene data show CDR1 as MDHEN and CDR2 as SYDVKM. The CDR3 is 13 residues long. V was trimmed by 5 bases and J by 6 bases, leaving 14 bases between them. CDR3 DNA: TGTGCCAGCAGTCCACCACTAGCCTCCGAGCAGTACTTC. Translating it yields CASSPPLASEQYF.

The chain joins TRBV4-1 to TRBJ1-5; the D gene is possibly TRBD1 (6 bases). Germline V lookup: CDR1 MGHRA, CDR2 YSYEKL. Trimming took off 3 bases at V and 6 bases at J, with 15 bases between the two ends. The CDR3 is 15 residues long. CDR3 coding DNA: TGCGCCAGCAGCCAGGACATAACAGGGAGTCAGCCCCAGCATTTT. Translated, it gives CASSQDITGSQPQHF.

The chain recombines TRBV6-6 with TRBJ2-7; 8 nucleotides align to TRBD2. V lost 2 bases to trimming and J lost 0 bases; unmatched junction nucleotides: 6. The germline CDR1 and CDR2 sequences are MNHNY and SVGAGI (reference sequence). The CDR3 totals 16 residues. In nucleotides, the CDR3 is TGTGCCAGCAGTTACACCAGCGGGAGCCCCTCCTACGAGCAGTACTTC. It specifies CASSYTSGSPSYEQYF.

J is TRBJ2-3 and V is TRBV7-8, with D possibly matching TRBD2 (5 bases). There are 17 residues in the CDR3. Germline V gene data show CDR1 as SGHVS and CDR2 as FQNEAQ. Trimming stripped 0 bases from V and 6 bases from J, with 19 bases between. Here the CDR3 reads CASSLASSGERLDTQYF. The CDR3 DNA follows: TGTGCCAGCAGCTTAGCGAGCTCCGGGGAGCGCCTGGATACGCAGTATTTT.

This clone was observed a few times. V gene TRBV30 combines with J gene TRBJ2-5, with 15 bases matching TRBD2. Germline trimming cut 2 bases from V and 1 base from J; bases unmatched to any gene: 5. This CDR3 comprises 17 residues. In germline, CDR1 is GTSNPN, CDR2 SVGIG (reference sequence). The CDR3 here is CAWSPGTSGGIQETQYF. CDR3 nucleotides: TGTGCCTGGAGTCCCGGGACTAGCGGGGGGATCCAAGAGACCCAGTACTTC.

This clone was counted a few times. This sequence joins TRBV21-1 and TRBJ2-7; the D call TRBD1 from the table was never checked on the DNA. TRBV21-1 is a pseudogene. The CDR3 spans 15 residues. This CDR3 is CASSKAHNRSYEQYF. The CDR3, as DNA: TGTGCCAGCAGCAAAGCTCACAACAGGAGCTACGAGCAGTACTTC.

This clone was seen a few times. V is TRBV2 and J is TRBJ2-1; 7 nucleotides align to TRBD2. CDR3 length: 12 amino acids. Germline CDR1 is SNHLY and CDR2 is FYNNEI. The trim removed 7 bases at V and 8 bases at J, leaving 5 bases unmatched. CDR3 region: CASNPTSDEQFF. CDR3 in DNA: TGTGCCAGCAACCCTACTAGCGATGAGCAGTTCTTC.

This clone is a singleton in its sample. This chain uses TRBV19 with TRBJ2-1, with a tentative D call TRBD2 (6 bases). The CDR3 runs to 13 residues. V was cut by 10 bases and J by 5 bases, with 15 bases left in between. CDR1 is LNHDA, CDR2 SQIVND, per germline (reference sequence). The CDR3 here is CATAPTRDNEQFF. The CDR3 DNA reads as TGTGCCACCGCACCGACTAGGGACAATGAGCAGTTCTTC.

This chain links TRBV4-3 with TRBJ1-2; D possibly corresponds to TRBD1 (5 bases). Trimming shortened V by 4 bases and J by 5 bases, and 17 bases separated the two germline ends. The CDR3 is 15 amino acids. The V gene's germline CDR1 is LGHNA and CDR2 YSLEER. The CDR3 spells CASSPTNDRTYGYTF. The CDR3, as DNA: TGCGCCAGCAGCCCGACCAACGACAGAACTTATGGCTACACCTTC.